The clone carrying this TCR beta chain was recorded many times. The source of the sample is a study of blood T cells in healthy people across ages. The CDR3 is 17 amino acids. Trimming took off 2 bases at V and 8 bases at J, with 21 bases between the two ends. The germline CDR1 and CDR2 sequences are MNHNY and SVGAGI (reference sequence). Through a sample-barcoded 5' primer and a J-beta primer mix, a second PCR was run for 7 to 11 cycles. MiXCR, run by TCRdb on the 5' RACE reads, gives a single entry per CDR3 protein. The data contain approximately 810,000 distinct CDR3 sequences, 29% of them seen just once; the ten biggest clones take up 17%.

The sample taken for sequencing was blood. V and J are TRBV6-6 and TRBJ1-4; D not certain. The sequence derives from an elderly woman in good health. CDR3 nucleotide sequence: TGTGCCAGCAGTTACAGGCCAGGACGGCGAGTGGACGAAAAACTGTTTTTT. This gives the protein CASSYRPGRRVDEKLFF.